One and the same sample provided the 14 T cell receptor beta chains below, sequenced in a study of prognosis after radiotherapy for stage I lung cancer. Genomic DNA was the source, and TCR beta CDR3 was amplified from it by two-round multiplex PCR. With primers specific to each TRBV and TRBJ gene, the first-round PCR was performed. Using its own MiXCR run on the multiplex PCR reads, TCRdb lists one record per CDR3 protein. The sample holds about 27,000 distinct CDR3 sequences, about half seen once. Here the sequenced sample was PBMCs, taken before or after stereotactic body radiation therapy (not recorded which). The receptors shown here come from a donor aged 50 or older with non-small cell lung cancer.

There are many counts of this clonotype. The V call is TRBV11-2, the J call TRBJ2-5; D uncertain. The V end was cut by 5 bases, the J end by 5 bases, with 12 bases between. CDR1 SGHAT and CDR2 FQNNGV come from the germline V gene. This CDR3 comprises 13 residues. The CDR3, as DNA: TGTGCCAGCAGCCCCACAAGTACGGAGACCCAGTACTTC. As protein: CASSPTSTETQYF.

Concerning this clonotype itself: A read error is likely here: a far larger clone is one base away. The chain joins TRBV6-4 to TRBJ2-3; TRBD2 matches at 9 bases. J was trimmed by 0 bases and V by 5 bases; bases with no gene match: 9. CDR1 and CDR2 (germline): MRHNA, SNTAGT. The CDR3 totals 17 residues. The CDR3 is CASSNWSSGTSTDTQYF. As DNA, the CDR3 is TGTGCCAGCAGTAATTGGTCTAGCGGGACTAGCACAGATACGCAGTATTTT.

V is TRBV6-1 and J is TRBJ1-6; D not resolved. Germline assignment: CDR1 MNHNS and CDR2 SASEGT. V gave up 2 bases and J gave up 5 bases, with 7 bases separating them. There are 14 residues in the CDR3. In nucleotides, the CDR3 is TGTGCCAGCAGTGAACAGGTTGATAATTCACCCCTCCACTTT. Translating gives CASSEQVDNSPLHF.

This clonotype came up many times. The V and J genes are TRBV6-2 or TRBV6-3 and TRBJ1-3, with D possibly matching TRBD1 (6 bases). The CDR3 consists of 20 residues. In germline, CDR1 is MNHEY, CDR2 SVGEGT. The V gene lost 6 bases and the J gene lost 7 bases, with 34 bases spanning the gap. The CDR3 bases are TGTGCCAGCAGCCCACGACTTATGCCTAAATCGGGGGGGCCAATGAACACCATATATTTT. Residues: CASSPRLMPKSGGPMNTIYF.

This clonotype was counted many times. The CDR3 bases are TGTGCCTGGAGTTTGAATAAGTGGATGAACTATGGCTACACCTTC. It is translated as CAWSLNKWMNYGYTF. The chain couples TRBV30 to TRBJ1-2; D unresolved. The germline V and J ends were trimmed by 2 bases and 2 bases, with 15 bases remaining between them. The CDR3 extends over 15 amino acids. From germline, CDR1 is GTSNPN and CDR2 SVGIG (reference sequence).

This clonotype showed up many times. The rearrangement links TRBV10-3 to TRBJ1-5; a possible D gene is TRBD1 (5 bases). The germline V gene has CDR1 ENHRY and CDR2 SYGVKD. V lost 6 bases to trimming and J lost 2 bases, with 14 bases between them. The CDR3 is 15 residues long. The CDR3 spells CAISESGGGNQPQHF. CDR3 DNA sequence: TGTGCCATCAGCGAGAGCGGGGGTGGCAATCAGCCCCAGCATTTT.

With regard to this clonotype: A much larger clone differs from this one at a single base, so this may be a read error. J is TRBJ2-3 and V is TRBV7-9; 13 bases line up with TRBD2. The J segment lost 1 base and the V segment lost 10 bases, leaving 8 bases of the junction unmatched. Looked up from germline, CDR1 is SEHNR and CDR2 is FQNEAQ (reference sequence). This CDR3 is built from 16 residues. CDR3 coding DNA: TGTGCCACGACTAGCGGGAGGAACGCTGGCACAGATACGCAGTATTTT. Encoded protein: CATTSGRNAGTDTQYF. The entire variable domain, with the rest obtained from reference TRBV7-9 and TRBJ2-3, is as follows: DTGVSQNPRHKITKRGQNVTFRCDPISEHNRLYWYRQTLGQGPEFLTYFQNEAQLEKSRLLSDRFSAERPKGSFSTLEIQRTEQGDSAMYLCATTSGRNAGTDTQYFGPGTRLTVL.

As regards this clonotype: With only one base between it and a far larger clone, this is likely a read error. The rearrangement links TRBV6-4 to TRBJ1-3, with D perhaps TRBD1 (5 bases). Germline lookup yields CDR1 MRHNA and CDR2 SNTAGT. V lost 7 bases and J lost 3, with 16 bases in between. This CDR3 comprises 15 residues. The CDR3 bases are TGTGCCAGCATTTACAGGAACAAGATTGGAAACACCATATATTTT. Protein product: CASIYRNKIGNTIYF.

This clonotype was counted a single time. V and J are TRBV2 and TRBJ2-7, with 9 bases matching TRBD2. Trimming at V came to 0 bases and at J to 4 bases, leaving 4 bases not matched to a gene. Germline V lookup: CDR1 SNHLY, CDR2 FYNNEI. CDR3 length: 15 amino acids. In DNA, the CDR3 is TGTGCCAGCAGTGAAGCACAAGCGGGGGGATACGAGCAGTACTTC. Encoded protein: CASSEAQAGGYEQYF.

This clonotype has at least ten counts. J is TRBJ1-5 and V is TRBV14, with a possible D match to TRBD1 (5 bases). CDR1 is SGHDN, CDR2 FVKESK, per germline. This CDR3 is built from 23 residues. Trimming removed 0 bases at V and 1 base at J, with 31 bases between. Written as DNA, the CDR3 is TGTGCCAGCAGCCAAGAAAGGACAAGCCCTTATCCCCTAGATTCCCTAAGCAATCAGCCCCAGCATTTT. It encodes CASSQERTSPYPLDSLSNQPQHF.

The chain couples TRBV20-1 to TRBJ2-7; 11 bases line up with TRBD2. Germline V gene data show CDR1 as DFQATT and CDR2 as SNEGSKA (reference sequence). Trimming took 1 base from V and 7 from J; bases not matched to a gene: 9. This CDR3 comprises 15 residues. The CDR3 sequence is CSARVILAGVGEQYF. As DNA, the CDR3 is TGCAGTGCTAGAGTGATACTAGCGGGAGTAGGAGAGCAGTACTTC.

This clonotype is medium-sized (0.01 to 0.1%). The chain combines TRBV12-3 or TRBV12-4 with TRBJ2-3; D gene ambiguous. This CDR3 spans 13 amino acids. Trimming shortened V by 3 bases and J by 2 bases, and 6 bases separated the two germline ends. CDR3 coding DNA: TGTGCCAGCAGTTTCGGCTCCACAGATACGCAGTATTTT. Amino acid sequence: CASSFGSTDTQYF.

On this clonotype itself: This may be a read error: a much more frequent sequence differs by one nucleotide. The rearrangement joins TRBV12-3 or TRBV12-4 to TRBJ1-1, with TRBD1 identical over 8 bases. The CDR3 extends over 15 amino acids. The junction had 9 bases not matched to a gene; V was cut back by 5 bases and J by 4 bases. The CDR3 loop is CASSRPGQVGTEAFF. DNA of the CDR3: TGTGCCAGCAGTCGGCCGGGACAGGTGGGCACTGAAGCTTTCTTT.

Remarks on this clonotype: At one of its ends the junction is not consistent with the germline gene, which may arise from a read error. The chain carries TRBV20-1 and TRBJ2-1, with 7 bases aligning to TRBD2. Germline assignment: CDR1 DFQATT and CDR2 SNEGSKA (reference sequence). The CDR3 consists of 15 residues. The CDR3 DNA sequence: TGCAGTGCTCCGAAAGGGACTATCGGAGACAATGAGCAGCTCTTC. It encodes CSAPKGTIGDNEQLF.